This T cell receptor (beta chain) derives from a study of T cell repertoires in ileal Crohn's disease. The protocol was immunoSEQ multiplex PCR, while the TCRdb copy is restricted to in-frame clones and leaves out a portion. The sample has approximately 6,700 clones, 80% to 95% seen once. This CDR3 is built from 13 residues. V was trimmed by 2 bases and J by 5 bases, leaving 9 bases between them. The V gene's germline CDR1 is MNHNY and CDR2 SVGAGI (reference sequence). Comments on this clone: Its antigen is still unknown.

Included were adult ileal or ileocolonic Crohn's patients indicated for ileocolonic resection. Study-wide results and caveats: Every patient over 26.8% clonality showed endoscopic recurrence. Mucosal expansions were suggested to be mainly CD8 T cells. Compared with non-smokers, active smokers at surgery showed more clonal expansions.

Sequenced input: ileal tissue. The receptor comes from an adult with Crohn's disease. The chain carries TRBV6-6 and TRBJ2-5; tentative D call: TRBD2 (6 bases). The CDR3 is CASSYAGLETQYF. CDR3 sequence (DNA): TGTGCCAGCAGTTACGCGGGATTGGAGACCCAGTACTTC.